A selection of T cell receptor beta chains follows, all from one sample in a study of blood T cell repertoires in COVID-19. TCRdb's copy holds only in-frame clones and misses some; the assay was immunoSEQ multiplex PCR. The sample carries some 100,000 clones, about 87% recorded once. Sequenced: peripheral blood. The receptors were sampled from a woman aged 25-40 years with acute or convalescent COVID-19. Each CDR3 is given with its conserved first and last residue. The order of the fields is clone size, J gene, V gene, D gene, CDR3 protein, CDR3 DNA. The D gene is left open where the match is weak. Size tells how often a clone was seen (once, few, many) or the class of an expanded clone, and some rows leave it out.

size: NA; J: TRBJ1-6; V: TRBV6-5; D: NA; CDR3: CASQVGLLNSPLHF; DNA: TGTGCCAGCCAAGTGGGGCTCCTGAATTCACCCCTCCACTTT
size: NA; J: TRBJ2-1; V: TRBV13; D: TRBD2; CDR3: CASSHPSGDYNEQFF; DNA: TGTGCCAGCAGCCACCCTAGCGGGGATTACAATGAGCAGTTCTTC
size: once; J: TRBJ1-2; V: TRBV3-1/TRBV3-2; D: NA; CDR3: CASSQDGWGLWNGYTF; DNA: TGTGCCAGCAGCCAAGATGGATGGGGCTTATGGAATGGCTACACCTTC
size: NA; J: TRBJ1-4; V: TRBV2; D: NA; CDR3: CASSQGIFDEKLFF; DNA: TGTGCCAGCAGCCAGGGGATCTTTGACGAAAAACTGTTTTTT
size: once; J: TRBJ2-1; V: TRBV9; D: NA; CDR3: CASSPEGVTYNEQFF; DNA: TGTGCCAGCAGCCCCGAGGGCGTTACCTACAATGAGCAGTTCTTC
size: NA; J: TRBJ1-1; V: TRBV5-1; D: NA; CDR3: CASSLTTGTGNTEAFF; DNA: TGCGCCAGCAGCCTGACGACAGGTACCGGGAACACTGAAGCTTTCTTT
size: NA; J: TRBJ1-3; V: TRBV19; D: NA; CDR3: CASSIAPSSGNTIYF; DNA: TGTGCCAGTAGTATAGCACCGAGCTCTGGAAACACCATATATTTT
size: NA; J: TRBJ1-2; V: TRBV11-2; D: TRBD1; CDR3: CASSLVPGGGRGYTF; DNA: TGTGCCAGCAGCTTAGTCCCAGGGGGCGGTCGTGGCTACACCTTC
size: NA; J: TRBJ2-1; V: TRBV24-1; D: TRBD1; CDR3: CATSAASTGKNHNEQFF; DNA: TGTGCCACCAGTGCCGCCTCGACAGGGAAGAACCACAATGAGCAGTTCTTC
size: NA; J: TRBJ1-5; V: TRBV2; D: TRBD1; CDR3: CASKRGQNTIQPQHF; DNA: TGTGCCAGCAAGAGGGGACAGAATACCATCCAGCCCCAGCATTTT
size: NA; J: TRBJ2-1; V: TRBV5-8; D: NA; CDR3: CASSLGQANYNEQFF; DNA: TGTGCCAGCAGCTTGGGACAGGCCAACTACAATGAGCAGTTCTTC
size: NA; J: TRBJ2-1; V: TRBV13; D: NA; CDR3: CASTPPRLGVYNEQFF; DNA: TGTGCCAGCACCCCTCCCCGTTTGGGAGTCTACAATGAGCAGTTCTTC
size: NA; J: TRBJ2-4; V: TRBV2; D: TRBD2; CDR3: CASSPSRGGLDIQYF; DNA: TGTGCCAGCAGTCCTTCTCGCGGGGGATTAGACATTCAGTACTTC
size: few; J: TRBJ1-2; V: TRBV5-1; D: TRBD1; CDR3: CASSLGDRAYGYTF; DNA: TGCGCCAGCAGCTTAGGGGACAGGGCTTATGGCTACACCTTC
size: few; J: TRBJ1-5; V: TRBV18; D: TRBD1; CDR3: CASSSDRGQPQHF; DNA: TGTGCCAGCTCTTCGGACAGGGGTCAGCCCCAGCATTTT
size: NA; J: TRBJ1-1; V: TRBV11-2; D: NA; CDR3: CASSLPGGTEAFF; DNA: TGTGCCAGCAGCCTCCCCGGGGGGACTGAAGCTTTCTTT
size: NA; J: TRBJ1-3; V: TRBV5-1; D: NA; CDR3: CASSLLPNSGNTIYF; DNA: TGCGCCAGCAGCTTGCTGCCTAACTCTGGAAACACCATATATTTT
size: NA; J: TRBJ2-2; V: TRBV18; D: NA; CDR3: CASSPPGGGDTGELFF; DNA: TGTGCCAGCTCACCCCCCGGTGGGGGCGACACCGGGGAGCTGTTTTTT
size: NA; J: TRBJ1-4; V: TRBV10-3; D: NA; CDR3: CAISVSRDNEKLFF; DNA: TGTGCCATCAGTGTTTCTCGGGATAATGAAAAACTGTTTTTT
size: NA; J: TRBJ1-5; V: TRBV5-8; D: NA; CDR3: CASTPGGYEDQPQHF; DNA: TGTGCCAGCACCCCGGGGGGGTATGAGGATCAGCCCCAGCATTTT
size: NA; J: TRBJ2-3; V: TRBV28; D: TRBD2; CDR3: CASSHSGGADTQYF; DNA: TGTGCCAGCAGTCATAGCGGGGGAGCAGATACGCAGTATTTT
size: NA; J: TRBJ2-3; V: TRBV11-3; D: NA; CDR3: CASSLDGRAGQATDTQYF; DNA: TGTGCCAGCAGCTTAGACGGGCGAGCAGGACAAGCTACAGATACGCAGTATTTT
size: NA; J: TRBJ1-4; V: TRBV11-2; D: NA; CDR3: CASSHRGNTNEKLFF; DNA: TGTGCCAGCAGCCACCGAGGCAACACTAATGAAAAACTGTTTTTT
size: NA; J: TRBJ1-1; V: TRBV15; D: TRBD1; CDR3: CATSRTGQMYTEAFF; DNA: TGTGCCACCAGCAGAACGGGACAGATGTACACTGAAGCTTTCTTT
size: once; J: TRBJ1-5; V: TRBV10-3; D: NA; CDR3: CAISESSGGNGQPQHF; DNA: TGTGCCATCAGTGAGTCGTCGGGAGGGAACGGACAGCCCCAGCATTTT
size: NA; J: TRBJ2-3; V: TRBV7-6; D: TRBD2; CDR3: CASSPPSGGPDTQYF; DNA: TGTGCCAGCAGCCCCCCGTCGGGGGGGCCAGATACGCAGTATTTT
size: NA; J: TRBJ2-7; V: TRBV18; D: TRBD2; CDR3: CASSLGAGASAYEQYF; DNA: TGTGCCAGCTCACTAGGAGCGGGGGCTTCAGCCTACGAGCAGTACTTC
size: NA; J: TRBJ2-5; V: TRBV5-1; D: TRBD1; CDR3: CASSLTGEETQYF; DNA: TGCGCCAGCAGCTTGACAGGGGAAGAGACCCAGTACTTC
size: NA; J: TRBJ2-1; V: TRBV24-1; D: TRBD1; CDR3: CATSGGAGYNEQFF; DNA: TGTGCCACCTCAGGGGGCGCGGGGTACAATGAGCAGTTCTTC
size: NA; J: TRBJ2-5; V: TRBV28; D: NA; CDR3: CASSLSGFRTQYF; DNA: TGTGCCAGCAGTTTATCCGGGTTCAGGACCCAGTACTTC
size: NA; J: TRBJ1-1; V: TRBV18; D: NA; CDR3: CASSPPSVGRNTEAFF; DNA: TGTGCCAGCTCACCACCGTCAGTAGGGAGGAACACTGAAGCTTTCTTT
size: NA; J: TRBJ1-1; V: TRBV13; D: TRBD1; CDR3: CASSFGTEDTEAFF; DNA: TGTGCCAGCAGCTTCGGGACAGAAGACACTGAAGCTTTCTTT
size: NA; J: TRBJ2-7; V: TRBV6-5; D: TRBD1; CDR3: CASSLLGQGADEQYF; DNA: TGTGCCAGCAGTCTGCTGGGGCAGGGGGCTGACGAGCAGTACTTC
size: NA; J: TRBJ1-2; V: TRBV3-1/TRBV3-2; D: TRBD1; CDR3: CASSPQGQGAYGYTF; DNA: TGTGCCAGCAGCCCCCAAGGACAGGGGGCATATGGCTACACCTTC
size: NA; J: TRBJ2-3; V: TRBV29-1; D: TRBD2; CDR3: CSVGTSGGTDTQYF; DNA: TGCAGCGTCGGAACTAGCGGGGGCACAGATACGCAGTATTTT
size: NA; J: TRBJ2-7; V: TRBV27; D: NA; CDR3: CASSYDRSYEQYF; DNA: TGTGCCAGCAGTTACGACAGGTCCTACGAGCAGTACTTC
size: NA; J: TRBJ2-1; V: TRBV18; D: TRBD2; CDR3: CASSILADSIEQFF; DNA: TGTGCCAGCTCAATACTAGCGGACTCGATTGAGCAGTTCTTC
size: NA; J: TRBJ2-2; V: TRBV5-1; D: TRBD1; CDR3: CASSSGTGSSGELFF; DNA: TGCGCCAGCAGCTCAGGGACAGGTTCGTCCGGGGAGCTGTTTTTT
size: NA; J: TRBJ2-7; V: TRBV2; D: TRBD1; CDR3: CASSSDRSYEQYF; DNA: TGTGCCAGCAGCTCGGACAGGTCCTACGAGCAGTACTTC
size: few; J: TRBJ2-6; V: TRBV7-3; D: NA; CDR3: CASSLTRAGANVLTF; DNA: TGTGCCAGCAGCTTAACCAGGGCCGGGGCCAACGTCCTGACTTTC
size: NA; J: TRBJ2-7; V: TRBV7-8; D: TRBD1; CDR3: CASSLRSGAGTGAYEQYF; DNA: TGTGCCAGCAGCTTAAGGTCAGGGGCCGGGACAGGGGCCTACGAGCAGTACTTC
size: NA; J: TRBJ1-1; V: TRBV27; D: NA; CDR3: CASSSRVTAGAHTEAFF; DNA: TGTGCCAGCAGTTCCCGGGTAACGGCAGGGGCGCACACTGAAGCTTTCTTT
size: few; J: TRBJ1-2; V: TRBV10-1; D: NA; CDR3: CAILDRTSNGYTF; DNA: TGCGCCATTCTCGACAGGACTAGTAATGGCTACACCTTC
size: NA; J: TRBJ1-4; V: TRBV15; D: NA; CDR3: CATSREAEKLFF; DNA: TGTGCCACCAGCAGAGAGGCTGAAAAACTGTTTTTT
size: NA; J: TRBJ1-6; V: TRBV7-9; D: NA; CDR3: CASAGALYNSPLHF; DNA: TGTGCCAGCGCGGGAGCTTTGTATAATTCACCCCTCCACTTT
size: NA; J: TRBJ2-7; V: TRBV21-1; D: NA; CDR3: CASRQGRYYEQYF; DNA: TGTGCCAGCAGACAGGGACGGTACTACGAGCAGTACTTC
size: NA; J: TRBJ1-1; V: TRBV9; D: TRBD1; CDR3: CASSVARQGSEAFF; DNA: TGTGCCAGCAGCGTAGCGAGACAGGGGTCTGAAGCTTTCTTT
size: NA; J: TRBJ1-6; V: TRBV3-1/TRBV3-2; D: NA; CDR3: CASSQGWSGQNSPLHF; DNA: TGTGCCAGCAGCCAAGGTTGGTCAGGGCAGAATTCACCCCTCCACTTT
size: NA; J: TRBJ2-1; V: TRBV29-1; D: TRBD1; CDR3: CSVEGTAYNEQFF; DNA: TGCAGCGTTGAGGGGACAGCCTACAATGAGCAGTTCTTC
size: NA; J: TRBJ2-7; V: TRBV7-2; D: TRBD1; CDR3: CASSSRSGTAYEQYF; DNA: TGTGCCAGCAGCTCCCGAAGTGGGACAGCCTACGAGCAGTACTTC
size: NA; J: TRBJ2-3; V: TRBV6-5; D: NA; CDR3: CASSLTGIRTDTQYF; DNA: TGTGCCAGCAGTCTCACAGGGATCCGCACAGATACGCAGTATTTT
size: NA; J: TRBJ2-7; V: TRBV7-8; D: NA; CDR3: CASSLMTALSYEQYF; DNA: TGTGCCAGCAGCTTAATGACTGCCCTGTCCTACGAGCAGTACTTC
size: NA; J: TRBJ2-7; V: TRBV10-3; D: TRBD1; CDR3: CAIRKGQTSYEQYF; DNA: TGTGCCATCAGGAAGGGACAGACCTCCTACGAGCAGTACTTC